This TCR beta chain was profiled in a study of blood T cell repertoires in COVID-19. Here immunoSEQ multiplex PCR was the method, and the copy in TCRdb shows in-frame clones only, minus some. Here the sample spans about 93,000 clones, 75% to 90% being singletons. V shed 6 bases and J 6 bases; nucleotides not matched to a gene: 14. The CDR3 runs to 16 residues. Germline CDR1 and CDR2: MNHEY and SVGEGT. The chain links TRBV6-2 or TRBV6-3 to TRBJ2-1; 7 bases agree with TRBD2. The sample comprised peripheral blood. This clonotype was sampled from a man aged 55 to 70 with COVID-19, enrolled during active disease. Written as DNA, the CDR3 is TGTGCCAGCAGCTCCCTAGGGAGGGAGGGACTCAATGAGCAGTTCTTC. Translated: CASSSLGREGLNEQFF.